This TCR beta chain was found in a study of beta chain features in type 1 diabetes. The whole isolated RNA underwent reverse transcription, so sequencing captured expressed TCRB transcripts. Clones were read by immunoSEQ multiplex PCR, and TCRdb kept only the in-frame ones, dropping some. Of about 13,000 clones listed, under 50% are singletons. Trimming at V came to 1 base and at J to 0 bases, leaving 3 bases not matched to a gene. The CDR3 sequence is 16 residues long. Germline loops: CDR1 SGHRS, CDR2 YFSETQ. This sequence was found in a man aged 18 to 35 in good health. Sequencing input: stem cell memory CD4+ T cells from blood. This chain joins TRBV5-1 and TRBJ2-1; 8 positions agree with TRBD1. In nucleotides, the CDR3 is TGCGCCAGCAGCTTGTGGACAGGGAGCTCCTACAATGAGCAGTTCTTC. Translation gives CASSLWTGSSYNEQFF.